One sample yielded the 32 T cell receptor beta chains listed below, sequenced in a study of T-cell reconstitution after alpha-beta-depleted transplantation in children. As it was prepared, the TCRbeta library received unique molecular identifiers. TCRdb reanalysed the PCR reads using MiXCR and keeps one entry per CDR3 protein. The sample has about 7,900 distinct CDR3 sequences, around 30% seen once. This sample comprised peripheral blood, obtained 60 days after TCRalphabeta/CD19-depleted stem cell transplant. The receptors stem from a boy under three years old who had a stem cell transplant for SCID, so the T cells may come from the graft donor.

By share, this clonotype counts as medium-sized. This chain links TRBV2 with TRBJ1-2; D may be TRBD1 (5 bases). Germline V CDR1 and CDR2: SNHLY, FYNNEI. V lost 2 bases, J lost 6 bases, and 7 bases lay in between. The length of the CDR3 is 12 residues. CDR3 in DNA: TGTGCCAGCAGTGAACAGGGAAATGGCTACACCTTC. This codes for CASSEQGNGYTF. Supplemented by reference TRBV2 and TRBJ1-2, the full variable domain reads EPEVTQTPSHQVTQMGQEVILRCVPISNHLYFYWYRQILGQKVEFLVSFYNNEISEKSEIFDDQFSVERPDGSNFTLKIRSTKLEDSAMYFCASSEQGNGYTFGSGTRLTVV.

This clonotype was counted many times. The chain has TRBV18 and TRBJ2-7; D may match TRBD1 or TRBD2 (6 bases each). V was clipped by 0 bases and J by 2 bases, with 8 bases between them. The CDR3 is 14 amino acids. CDR1 is KGHSH and CDR2 is LQKENI in the germline V gene. The CDR3 coding sequence is TGTGCCAGCTCACCACCAGGGGGGCCCTACGAGCAGTACTTC. Residues: CASSPPGGPYEQYF.

The chain couples TRBV5-5 to TRBJ1-2; D possibly corresponds to TRBD1 (5 bases). Germline V gives CDR1 SGHKS, CDR2 YYEKEE (reference sequence). V lost 3 bases, J lost 8 bases, and 14 bases lay in between. The CDR3 has 13 residues. The CDR3, as DNA: TGTGCCAGCAGCTACATGACAGTCTCCGGCTACACCTTC. Translation gives CASSYMTVSGYTF.

By sample fraction, this clonotype is medium-sized (0.01 to 0.1%). The J gene is TRBJ2-1, the V gene TRBV21-1; the table's D call, TRBD2, has no DNA check behind it. TRBV21-1 is flagged as a pseudogene. The CDR3 loop spans 19 amino acids. CDR3 bases: TGTGCCAGCAGCAATTGTGCTAATGAGGCCCTTGGACCCGGCAATGAGCAGTTCTTC. Its translation is CASSNCANEALGPGNEQFF.

This clonotype has a handful of counts. This rearrangement joins TRBV12-3 or TRBV12-4 to TRBJ2-2; no clear D gene. The CDR3 contains 17 residues. Trimming pared 4 bases from V and 3 bases from J, leaving 18 bases between. The CDR3 region has the DNA TGTGCCAGCAGTTCGCCCCTGGCGGCGTCGGACACCGGGGAGCTGTTTTTT. Translating it yields CASSSPLAASDTGELFF.

The CDR3 sequence is CASSLRWGSNEKLFF. In DNA form, the CDR3 reads TGCGCCAGCAGCTTGAGATGGGGCAGTAATGAAAAACTGTTTTTT. The genes are TRBV5-1 and TRBJ1-4; D may be TRBD1 (5 bases). Trimming removed 1 base from V and 4 bases from J, with 11 bases in between. Germline CDR1 reads SGHRS; CDR2 reads YFSETQ. The CDR3 covers 15 residues.

By frequency in the sample, this clonotype is medium-sized. The rearrangement joins TRBV7-9 to TRBJ1-1, with TRBD1 as a possible D gene (5 bases). CDR1 is SEHNR and CDR2 is FQNEAQ in the germline V gene (reference sequence). The ends were cut back, 2 bases at V and 5 bases at J, with 12 bases in the middle. This CDR3 spans 14 amino acids. The chain's CDR3 is CASSLLAGGTEAFF. The CDR3 DNA reads as TGTGCCAGCAGCTTACTGGCTGGGGGAACTGAAGCTTTCTTT.

The chain links TRBV20-1 to TRBJ2-3, with D tentatively TRBD2 (5 bases). Germline V lookup: CDR1 DFQATT, CDR2 SNEGSKA (reference sequence). The CDR3 loop spans 13 amino acids. V shed 5 bases and J shed 0 bases, with 9 bases lying between them. The DNA of the CDR3 is TGCAGTGCTGAGGGCGGAAGCACAGATACGCAGTATTTT. Translated: CSAEGGSTDTQYF.

The chain joins TRBV12-3 or TRBV12-4 to TRBJ1-1; D call uncertain. V dropped 3 bases and J dropped 0 bases, with 5 bases sitting between them. There are 13 residues in the CDR3. In DNA form, the CDR3 reads TGTGCCAGCAGTTTCGCGCTGAACACTGAAGCTTTCTTT. This sequence encodes CASSFALNTEAFF.

In its sample, this clonotype is medium-sized. The CDR3 sequence is CASSKGGTGTEQYF. The CDR3 bases are TGTGCCAGCAGCAAAGGTGGGACAGGGACCGAGCAGTACTTC. V usage is TRBV21-1 and J usage is TRBJ2-7; no check of the table's D call, TRBD1, against the DNA was made. TRBV21-1 is noted as a pseudogene. The CDR3 spans 14 residues.

This clonotype came up a few times. The V and J genes are TRBV18 and TRBJ2-7; the match to TRBD1 covers 9 bases. CDR1 and CDR2 (germline): KGHSH, LQKENI. The CDR3 loop spans 14 amino acids. J was trimmed by 6 bases and V by 3 bases; bases with no gene match: 6. The CDR3 loop is CASSPTTGGVEQYF. CDR3 bases: TGTGCCAGCTCACCGACGACAGGGGGTGTCGAGCAGTACTTC.

V and J are TRBV7-9 and TRBJ2-7, with D perhaps matching TRBD1 or TRBD2 (6 bases each). CDR3 length: 12 amino acids. V was pared by 5 bases and J by 11 bases, with 16 bases between. CDR1 is SEHNR, CDR2 FQNEAQ, per germline (reference sequence). In DNA form, the CDR3 reads TGTGCCAGCAGCAGCTTAGCGGAGGGGGAGTACTTC. It encodes CASSSLAEGEYF.

This clonotype is deemed medium-sized. This chain uses TRBV10-3 with TRBJ2-5, with D tentatively TRBD1 (7 bases). This CDR3 comprises 18 residues. Per germline, CDR1 ENHRY and CDR2 SYGVKD. V lost 2 bases, J lost 2 bases, and 21 bases lay in between. The CDR3 region has the DNA TGTGCCATCAGTGAGCAGGGGGGAACTGGGACAGAACAAGAGACCCAGTACTTC. The encoded protein is CAISEQGGTGTEQETQYF.

This sequence joins TRBV23-1 and TRBJ1-5; D remains ambiguous. TRBV23-1 is assigned to the ORF class and has an uncertain function. V shed 2 bases and J shed 0 bases, with 17 bases lying between them. This CDR3 contains 18 residues. The CDR3 sequence: CASSQEVGRPNSNQPQHF. The CDR3 nucleotides are TGCGCCAGCAGTCAAGAGGTGGGCAGGCCGAATAGCAATCAGCCCCAGCATTTT.

This rearrangement joins TRBV20-1 to TRBJ1-1; 7 nucleotides agree with TRBD1. The CDR3 covers 16 residues. Germline V gives CDR1 DFQATT, CDR2 SNEGSKA (reference sequence). Trimming at V came to 1 base and at J to 4 bases, leaving 12 bases not matched to a gene. In nucleotides, the CDR3 is TGCAGTGCTAGAGGGGAGAGGAGACAGGGTACCACTGAAGCTTTCTTT. It yields the protein CSARGERRQGTTEAFF.

This clonotype was seen many times. The chain is built from TRBV9 and TRBJ2-6; no firm D call. Germline loops: CDR1 SGDLS, CDR2 YYNGEE. Trimming shortened V by 0 bases and J by 6 bases, and 13 bases separated the two germline ends. This CDR3 has 16 residues. CDR3 DNA: TGTGCCAGCAGCGTAGAATTGAGGCCGGTGGCCAACGTCCTGACTTTC. Its protein product is CASSVELRPVANVLTF.

Within the sample, this clonotype is medium-sized. The chain recombines TRBV20-1 with TRBJ2-7; TRBD2 is a possible D gene (5 bases). This CDR3 has 12 amino acids. V was trimmed by 6 bases and J by 6 bases, leaving 15 bases between them. Germline-derived CDR1 and CDR2 are DFQATT and SNEGSKA (reference sequence). The CDR3 sequence: CSALETRVEQYF. The CDR3 DNA is TGCAGTGCCTTAGAGACGAGGGTCGAGCAGTACTTC.

The gene calls are TRBV5-1 and TRBJ2-1; 8 bases match TRBD2. The germline V gene has CDR1 SGHRS and CDR2 YFSETQ. The CDR3 is 14 residues long. V dropped 0 bases and J dropped 7; count of bases not matched to a gene: 3. CDR3 protein: CASSLVAGSNEQFF. CDR3 sequence (DNA): TGCGCCAGCAGCTTGGTAGCGGGATCAAATGAGCAGTTCTTC.

The rearrangement joins TRBV5-1 to TRBJ2-3; D unresolved. Germline V gene sequence: CDR1 SGHRS, CDR2 YFSETQ. This CDR3 contains 13 residues. V lost 0 bases and J 4 bases, leaving 6 bases between the germline ends. The CDR3 reads CASSLGQSDTQYF. The CDR3 region has the DNA TGCGCCAGCAGCTTGGGGCAGTCAGATACGCAGTATTTT.

This clonotype was seen ten or more times. The chain employs TRBV5-1 and TRBJ1-1; no clear D gene. This CDR3 contains 15 residues. Germline V gene lookup returns CDR1 SGHRS and CDR2 YFSETQ. Trimming left V 0 bases short and J 2 bases short, with 11 bases between. The CDR3 coding sequence is TGCGCCAGCAGCTTGGGAGGGTTAGGAAACACTGAAGCTTTCTTT. This encodes CASSLGGLGNTEAFF.

The rearrangement uses TRBV24-1 and TRBJ2-7; tentatively, D is TRBD2 (5 bases). The CDR3 is 16 amino acids. V lost 5 bases to trimming and J lost 3 bases, with 19 bases between them. Looked up from germline, CDR1 is KGHDR and CDR2 is SFDVKD. CDR3 coding DNA: TGTGCCACCAGTGGTCCCCGGGAACATCTCCACTACGAGCAGTACTTC. Its translation: CATSGPREHLHYEQYF.

The V gene is TRBV4-1, the J gene TRBJ2-3; D may be TRBD1 (6 bases). CDR3 length: 17 amino acids. Per the germline V gene, CDR1 is MGHRA and CDR2 is YSYEKL. The germline V and J ends were trimmed by 0 bases and 1 base, with 14 bases remaining between them. The CDR3, as DNA: TGCGCCAGCAGCCAAGACGGGACAATTTGGGGCACAGATACGCAGTATTTT. Translating gives CASSQDGTIWGTDTQYF.

In its sample, this clonotype was seen a few times. The chain recombines TRBV24-1 with TRBJ2-3, with no clear D. CDR1 is KGHDR, CDR2 SFDVKD, per germline. V was trimmed by 5 bases and J by 4 bases, leaving 12 bases between them. This CDR3 is 14 amino acids long. Here the CDR3 reads CATSAAELSDTQYF. CDR3 bases: TGTGCCACCAGTGCCGCAGAGCTCTCAGATACGCAGTATTTT.

By its share, this clonotype is medium-sized. The genes are TRBV4-2 and TRBJ1-2, with D perhaps TRBD1 (5 bases). This CDR3 has 13 amino acids. Trimming stripped 0 bases from V and 6 bases from J, with 8 bases between. From germline, CDR1 is LGHNA and CDR2 YNFKEQ. The DNA for the CDR3 is TGTGCCAGCAGCCAAGACGGGGGAAATGGCTACACCTTC. Translation gives CASSQDGGNGYTF.

This clonotype was seen at least ten times. The V and J genes are TRBV5-1 and TRBJ2-7, with D unclear. CDR1 is SGHRS, CDR2 YFSETQ, per germline. The V end lost 3 bases, the J end lost 2 bases, and 9 bases lay between the germline ends. The CDR3 runs to 13 residues. CDR3 bases: TGCGCCAGCAGCTCTCGCCGGCCCTACGAGCAGTACTTC. Protein sequence: CASSSRRPYEQYF.

This clonotype is deemed medium-sized. The rearrangement uses TRBV20-1 and TRBJ2-5; D is ambiguous. The CDR3 runs to 15 residues. Germline lookup yields CDR1 DFQATT and CDR2 SNEGSKA (reference sequence). V gave up 0 bases and J gave up 1 base, with 12 bases separating them. CDR3 nucleotides: TGCAGTGCTAGAGATGGTGCGGAGATCCAAGAGACCCAGTACTTC. Amino acids: CSARDGAEIQETQYF.

This clonotype was counted many times. The chain is built from TRBV24-1 and TRBJ1-6; D gene unclear. V was cut by 1 base and J by 9 bases, with 12 bases left in between. This CDR3 is 15 amino acids long. Germline V gives CDR1 KGHDR, CDR2 SFDVKD. CDR3 bases: TGTGCCACCAGTGATTTTTGGACCTTGGGTTCACCCCTCCACTTT. Residues: CATSDFWTLGSPLHF.

By proportion, this clonotype is medium-sized. The genes are TRBV18 and TRBJ2-7, with 10 bases that match TRBD1. V shed 3 bases and J 0 bases; nucleotides not matched to a gene: 5. CDR1 is KGHSH and CDR2 is LQKENI in the germline V gene. The CDR3 runs 16 residues. The CDR3 nucleotides read TGTGCCAGCTCACCTACGACAGGGGGCCTCTCCTACGAGCAGTACTTC. Protein: CASSPTTGGLSYEQYF.

Sample share makes this clonotype medium-sized. The J gene is TRBJ2-5, the V gene TRBV12-3 or TRBV12-4, with 8 bases matching TRBD2. This CDR3 has 16 residues. V dropped 4 bases and J dropped 4; count of bases not matched to a gene: 11. The chain's CDR3 is CASSYGGASRLETQYF. CDR3 DNA sequence: TGTGCCAGCAGTTACGGGGGGGCGTCCCGCCTAGAGACCCAGTACTTC.

This chain uses TRBV12-3 or TRBV12-4 with TRBJ1-2; 7 bases fit TRBD1. The CDR3 has 13 amino acids. Unmatched junction bases numbered 4, after V lost 6 bases and J lost 3 bases. Here the CDR3 reads CASSFGTDYGYTF. The CDR3 nucleotides are TGTGCCAGCAGCTTCGGGACAGACTATGGCTACACCTTC.

The chain is built from TRBV10-3 and TRBJ2-7, with 8 nucleotides matching TRBD2. Germline V gene sequence: CDR1 ENHRY, CDR2 SYGVKD. This CDR3 has 14 residues. After removal of 5 bases from V and 0 bases from J, the junction contained 3 bases not matched to a gene. The CDR3 region is CAISYSGDSYEQYF. The CDR3 region has the DNA TGTGCCATCAGTTATAGCGGGGACTCCTACGAGCAGTACTTC.

By sample share, this clonotype is medium-sized. This rearrangement joins TRBV5-1 to TRBJ2-2; 10 bases match TRBD2. From germline, CDR1 is SGHRS and CDR2 YFSETQ. The CDR3 runs to 18 residues. Germline trimming cut 1 base from V and 5 bases from J; bases unmatched to any gene: 11. The CDR3: CASSLSLSGGAATGELFF. The CDR3, as DNA: TGCGCCAGCAGCTTGTCGCTGAGCGGGGGGGCCGCAACCGGGGAGCTGTTTTTT. The variable domain in full, completed from reference TRBV5-1 and TRBJ2-2, reads KAGVTQTPRYLIKTRGQQVTLSCSPISGHRSVSWYQQTPGQGLQFLFEYFSETQRNKGNFPGRFSGRQFSNSRSEMNVSTLELGDSALYLCASSLSLSGGAATGELFFGEGSRLTVL.